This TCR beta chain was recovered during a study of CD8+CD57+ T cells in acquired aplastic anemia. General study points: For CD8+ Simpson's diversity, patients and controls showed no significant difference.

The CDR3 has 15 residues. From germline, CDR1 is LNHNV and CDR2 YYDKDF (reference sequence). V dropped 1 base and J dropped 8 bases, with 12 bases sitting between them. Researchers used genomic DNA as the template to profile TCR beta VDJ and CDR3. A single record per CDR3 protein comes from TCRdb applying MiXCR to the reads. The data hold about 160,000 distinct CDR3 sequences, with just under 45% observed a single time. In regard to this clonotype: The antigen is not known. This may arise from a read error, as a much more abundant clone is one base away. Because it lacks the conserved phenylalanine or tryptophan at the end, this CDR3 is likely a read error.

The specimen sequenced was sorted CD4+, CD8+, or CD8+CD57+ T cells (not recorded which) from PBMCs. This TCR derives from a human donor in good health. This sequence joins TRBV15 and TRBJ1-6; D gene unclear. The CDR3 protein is CATSRGTTGDSPLHL. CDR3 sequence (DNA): TGTGCCACCAGCAGAGGGACCACGGGAGATTCACCCCTCCACCTT.